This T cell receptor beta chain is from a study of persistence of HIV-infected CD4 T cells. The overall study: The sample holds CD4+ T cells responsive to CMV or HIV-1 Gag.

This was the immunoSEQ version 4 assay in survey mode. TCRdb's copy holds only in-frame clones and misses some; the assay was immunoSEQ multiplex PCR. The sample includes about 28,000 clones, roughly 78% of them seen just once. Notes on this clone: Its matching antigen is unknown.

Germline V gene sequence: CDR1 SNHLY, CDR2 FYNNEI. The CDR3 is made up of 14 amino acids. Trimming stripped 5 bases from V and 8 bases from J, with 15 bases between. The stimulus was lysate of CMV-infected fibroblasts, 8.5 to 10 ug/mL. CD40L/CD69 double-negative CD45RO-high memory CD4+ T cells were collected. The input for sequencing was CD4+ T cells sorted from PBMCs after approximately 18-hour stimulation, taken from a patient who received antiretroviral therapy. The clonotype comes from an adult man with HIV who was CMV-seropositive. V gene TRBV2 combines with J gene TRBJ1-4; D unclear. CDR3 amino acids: CASSLGRLREKLFF. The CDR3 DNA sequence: TGTGCCAGCAGTTTAGGACGGCTTAGGGAAAAACTGTTTTTT.